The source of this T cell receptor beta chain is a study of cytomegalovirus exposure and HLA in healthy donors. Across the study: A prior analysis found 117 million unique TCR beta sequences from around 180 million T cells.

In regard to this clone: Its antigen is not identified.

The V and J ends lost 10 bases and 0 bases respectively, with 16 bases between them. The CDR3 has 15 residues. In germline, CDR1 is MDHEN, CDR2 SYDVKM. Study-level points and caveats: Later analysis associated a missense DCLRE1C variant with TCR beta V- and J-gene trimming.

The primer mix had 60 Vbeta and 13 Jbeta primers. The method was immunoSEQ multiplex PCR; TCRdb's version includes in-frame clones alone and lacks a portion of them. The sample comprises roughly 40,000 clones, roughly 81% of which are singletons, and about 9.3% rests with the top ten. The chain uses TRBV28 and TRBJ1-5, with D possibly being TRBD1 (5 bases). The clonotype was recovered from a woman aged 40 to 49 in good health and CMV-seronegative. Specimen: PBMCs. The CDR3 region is CATLDIPNSNQPQHF. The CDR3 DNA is TGTGCCACCCTGGACATCCCGAATAGCAATCAGCCCCAGCATTTT.